This TCR beta chain was captured in a study of PD-1 blockade in classical Hodgkin lymphoma. Time point defined: cycle 4 day 1 (C4D1), after more than 5 weeks of nivolumab. Each and every patient relapsed after autologous stem cell transplantation, and patients got differing brentuximab vedotin exposure. The study purified CD4+ T cells from thawed PBMCs using magnetic negative selection. TCRdb's table, derived via immunoSEQ multiplex PCR, lists solely in-frame clones and lacks some. The sample has tens of thousands of clones; around 85% are singletons. The CDR3 spans 14 residues. V was clipped by 0 bases and J by 4 bases, with 10 bases between them. Germline V CDR1 and CDR2: SGDLS, YYNGEE.

J is TRBJ1-2 and V is TRBV9, with a possible D match to TRBD1 (5 bases). Material: CD4+ T cells from blood, obtained before the fourth cycle of nivolumab. The source is a human donor with classical Hodgkin lymphoma. The CDR3 DNA follows: TGTGCCAGCAGCGTAGGAATCGGGGGCTATGGCTACACCTTC. Protein sequence: CASSVGIGGYGYTF.